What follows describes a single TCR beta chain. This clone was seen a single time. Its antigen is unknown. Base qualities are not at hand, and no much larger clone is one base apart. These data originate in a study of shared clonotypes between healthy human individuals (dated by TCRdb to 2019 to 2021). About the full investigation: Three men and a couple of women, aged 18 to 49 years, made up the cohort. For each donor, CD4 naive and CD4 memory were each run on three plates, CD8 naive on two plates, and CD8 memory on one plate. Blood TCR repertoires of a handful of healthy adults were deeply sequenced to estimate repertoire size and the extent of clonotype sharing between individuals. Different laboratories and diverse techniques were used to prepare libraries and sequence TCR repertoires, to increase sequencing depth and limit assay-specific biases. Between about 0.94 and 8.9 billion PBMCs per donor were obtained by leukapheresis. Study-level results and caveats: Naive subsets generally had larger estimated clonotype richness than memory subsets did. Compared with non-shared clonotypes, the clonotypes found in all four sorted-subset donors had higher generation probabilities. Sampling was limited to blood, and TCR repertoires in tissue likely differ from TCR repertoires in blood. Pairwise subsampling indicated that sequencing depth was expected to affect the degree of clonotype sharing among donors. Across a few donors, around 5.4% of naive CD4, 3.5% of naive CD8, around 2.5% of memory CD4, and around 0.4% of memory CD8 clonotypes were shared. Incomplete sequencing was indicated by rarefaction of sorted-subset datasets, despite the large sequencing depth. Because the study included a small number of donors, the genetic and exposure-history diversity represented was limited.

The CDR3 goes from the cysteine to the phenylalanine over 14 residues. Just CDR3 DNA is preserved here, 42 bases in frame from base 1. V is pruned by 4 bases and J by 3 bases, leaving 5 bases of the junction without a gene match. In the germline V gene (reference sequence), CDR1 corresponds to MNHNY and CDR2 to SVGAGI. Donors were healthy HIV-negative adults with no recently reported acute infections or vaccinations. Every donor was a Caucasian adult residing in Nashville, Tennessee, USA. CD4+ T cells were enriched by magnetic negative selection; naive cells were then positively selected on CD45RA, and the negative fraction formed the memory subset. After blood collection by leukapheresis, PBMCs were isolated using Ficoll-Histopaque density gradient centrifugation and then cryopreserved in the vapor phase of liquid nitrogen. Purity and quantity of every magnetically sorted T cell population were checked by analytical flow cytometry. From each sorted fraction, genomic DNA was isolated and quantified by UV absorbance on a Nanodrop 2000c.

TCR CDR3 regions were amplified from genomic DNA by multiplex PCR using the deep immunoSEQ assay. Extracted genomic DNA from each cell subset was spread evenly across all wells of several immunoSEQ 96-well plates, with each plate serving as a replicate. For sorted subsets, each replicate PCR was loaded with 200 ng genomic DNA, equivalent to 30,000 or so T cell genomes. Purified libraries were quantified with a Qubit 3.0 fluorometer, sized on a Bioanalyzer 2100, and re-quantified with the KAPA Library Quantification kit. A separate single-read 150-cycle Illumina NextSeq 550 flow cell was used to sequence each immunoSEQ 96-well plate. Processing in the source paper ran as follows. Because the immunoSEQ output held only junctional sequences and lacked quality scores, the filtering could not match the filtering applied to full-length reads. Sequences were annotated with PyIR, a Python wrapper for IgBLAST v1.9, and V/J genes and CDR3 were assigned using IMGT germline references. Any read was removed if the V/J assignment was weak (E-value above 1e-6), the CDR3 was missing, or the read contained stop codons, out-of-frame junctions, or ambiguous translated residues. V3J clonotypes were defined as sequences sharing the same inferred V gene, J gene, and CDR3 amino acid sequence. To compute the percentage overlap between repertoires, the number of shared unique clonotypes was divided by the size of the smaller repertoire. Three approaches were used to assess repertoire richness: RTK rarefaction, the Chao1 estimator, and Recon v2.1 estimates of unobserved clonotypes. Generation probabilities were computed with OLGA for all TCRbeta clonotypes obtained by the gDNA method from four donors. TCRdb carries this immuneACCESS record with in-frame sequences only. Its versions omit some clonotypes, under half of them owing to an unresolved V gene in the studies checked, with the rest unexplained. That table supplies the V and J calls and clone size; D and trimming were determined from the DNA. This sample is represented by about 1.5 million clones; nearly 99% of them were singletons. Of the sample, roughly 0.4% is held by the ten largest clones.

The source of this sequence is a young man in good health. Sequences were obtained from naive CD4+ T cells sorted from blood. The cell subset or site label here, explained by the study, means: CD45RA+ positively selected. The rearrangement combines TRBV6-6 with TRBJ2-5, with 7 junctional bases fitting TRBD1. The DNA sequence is TGTGCCAGCAGTTGGATAGGGACAGAAGAGACCCAGTACTTC. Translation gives CASSWIGTEETQYF.